The subject of this entry is one T cell receptor (beta chain). The data originate from a study of T cell changes during pregnancy in multiple sclerosis. Profiling relied on immunoSEQ multiplex PCR, and the TCRdb table lists in-frame clones only, not all of them. The sample has fewer than 80,000 clones; 94% are singletons. Trimming took 7 bases from V and 6 from J, leaving 19 bases between them. The CDR3 consists of 15 residues. CDR1 SGHTA and CDR2 FQGNSA come from the germline V gene. The sequence was obtained from a female donor with multiple sclerosis, enrolled in a pregnancy study. This chain links TRBV7-2 with TRBJ2-1, with a tentative D call TRBD1 (6 bases). Specimen: CD4+ T cells from peripheral blood mononuclear cells, collected after pregnancy. CDR3: CASTVGGRMINEQFF. The CDR3 nucleotides are TGTGCCAGCACCGTAGGGGGAAGAATGATCAATGAGCAGTTCTTC.